The 9 T cell receptor beta chains given below trace back to one sample, sequenced in a study of T cells in Graves' hyperthyroidism and ophthalmopathy. Researchers amplified the TCR beta CDR3 regions from RNA transcripts. Carried out on the TCR CDR3, a first-round RT-PCR used the HTBI primer set. TCRdb re-analysed the multiplex PCR reads in MiXCR, keeping a single row per CDR3 protein. The table records fewer than 300,000 distinct CDR3 sequences, less than 30% of them present only once. Sequenced input: blood. These TCRs come from a man between 35 and 55 years old with Graves' hyperthyroidism that later progressed to Graves' ophthalmopathy.

The count of this clonotype is one. This chain links TRBV2 with TRBJ1-2, with 10 bases that match TRBD1. Losses at the gene ends were 6 bases for V and 0 bases for J; bases not matched to a gene: 7. The CDR3 is 16 residues long. CDR1 is SNHLY, CDR2 FYNNEI, per germline. CDR3 loop: CASREDRGEPNYGYTF. The CDR3 DNA reads TGTGCCAGCAGGGAGGACAGGGGGGAGCCTAACTATGGCTACACCTTC.

The chain uses TRBV6-1 and TRBJ2-6; D not certain. The CDR3 covers 16 residues. Trimming left V 6 bases short and J 0 bases short, with 12 bases between. Germline CDR1 and CDR2: MNHNS and SASEGT. The CDR3 sequence is CASSPVLFSGANVLTF. The CDR3 region has the DNA TGTGCCAGCAGCCCCGTTTTGTTCTCTGGGGCCAACGTCCTGACTTTC.

This sequence joins TRBV6-2 or TRBV6-3 and TRBJ2-7; TRBD2 matches at 11 bases. The germline V gene has CDR1 MNHEY and CDR2 SVGEGT. V trimming: 5 bases; J trimming: 4 bases; junction bases outside the gene matches: 7. The length of the CDR3 is 15 residues. The CDR3 sequence is CASSPLAGDAYEQYF. In DNA, the CDR3 is TGTGCCAGCAGTCCACTAGCGGGAGATGCGTACGAGCAGTACTTC.

The chain combines TRBV4-1 with TRBJ2-7; TRBD1 matches 8 bases. The germline gives CDR1 MGHRA, CDR2 YSYEKL. With 1 base clipped from V and 6 bases from J, the junction kept 5 bases outside the gene matches. This CDR3 is built from 14 residues. The CDR3 is CASSQVTGESEQYF. CDR3 DNA sequence: TGCGCCAGCAGCCAAGTGACAGGGGAAAGCGAGCAGTACTTC.

The chain's CDR3 is CASSFGAARGAFF. The DNA for the CDR3 is TGTGCCAGCAGTTTCGGGGCAGCAAGAGGAGCTTTCTTT. The V and J genes are TRBV12-3 or TRBV12-4 and TRBJ1-1; D possibly corresponds to TRBD1 (5 bases). The CDR3 spans 13 residues. Trimming cost V 3 bases and J 10 bases, with 15 bases left between them.

This clonotype appeared once. The chain combines TRBV6-5 with TRBJ2-7; D might be TRBD1 (6 bases). This CDR3 comprises 14 residues. Per germline, CDR1 MNHEY and CDR2 SVGAGI. V was shortened by 2 bases and J by 2 bases, with 10 bases between the two germline ends. CDR3 DNA sequence: TGTGCCAGCAGTTACCGGGACAAACCCTACGAGCAGTACTTC. As protein: CASSYRDKPYEQYF.

The chain uses TRBV12-3 or TRBV12-4 and TRBJ2-7; D gene ambiguous. Trimming removed 4 bases from V and 0 bases from J, with 13 bases in between. The CDR3 runs 15 residues. The CDR3 spells CASSSHADLSYEQYF. The CDR3 nucleotides read TGTGCCAGCAGTTCCCATGCCGACCTCTCCTACGAGCAGTACTTC.

This clonotype has ten or more counts. V usage is TRBV12-3 or TRBV12-4 and J usage is TRBJ1-2; possibly TRBD1 for D (6 bases). V was trimmed by 0 bases and J by 5 bases, leaving 16 bases between them. The CDR3 runs 16 residues. Written as DNA, the CDR3 is TGTGCCAGCAGTTTAGCGGGGGGCGTCGGGCTATATGGCTACACCTTC. It encodes CASSLAGGVGLYGYTF.

This clonotype was observed at least ten times. The V gene is TRBV20-1, the J gene TRBJ2-7; 7 bases map to TRBD1. J gave up 5 bases and V 2 bases, and 6 bases lay outside the gene matches. The CDR3 runs to 13 residues. The germline V gene has CDR1 DFQATT and CDR2 SNEGSKA (reference sequence). For the CDR3, the DNA is TGCAGTGCTAGACGACAGGGAACGAACGAGCAGTACTTC. Translating it yields CSARRQGTNEQYF.